These T cell receptor beta chains were read from a single sample in a study of blood T cell repertoires in COVID-19. Sequencing was performed with immunoSEQ multiplex PCR; in TCRdb, only in-frame clones are kept and a portion is missing. The sample contains some 240,000 clones, 75% to 90% of which appear only once. Sequences were obtained from peripheral blood. The source is a man in his 60s who had recovered from COVID-19. CDR3s include the opening cysteine and the closing phenylalanine or tryptophan. Fields, in order: D gene, V gene, J gene, clone size, CDR3 DNA, CDR3 protein. D genes are given only for firm matches. Clone sizes are given selectively: once, few, many, or a class where the clone is expanded.

TRBD1	TRBV10-3	TRBJ2-5	-	TGTGCCATCAGTGAGGGGACAGGGGGCGCGAAGACCCAGTACTTC	CAISEGTGGAKTQYF
-	TRBV7-8	TRBJ1-1	-	TGTGCCAGCAGCTTACGAGGAAACACTGAAGCTTTCTTT	CASSLRGNTEAFF
TRBD2	TRBV7-9	TRBJ2-3	-	TGTGCCAGCAGCTTAGGGGACTACAACCCAGATACGCAGTATTTT	CASSLGDYNPDTQYF
TRBD1	TRBV30	TRBJ1-4	-	TGTGCCTGGAGTGGACCCGGGACAGAAAATGAAAAACTGTTTTTT	CAWSGPGTENEKLFF
TRBD1	TRBV7-9	TRBJ1-2	-	TGTGCCAGCAGTTTACCGGGACAGTTCAACTATGGCTACACCTTC	CASSLPGQFNYGYTF
TRBD1	TRBV9	TRBJ2-7	-	TGTGCCAGCAGCGAAACCGGGACAGGTTCCTACGAGCAGTACTTC	CASSETGTGSYEQYF
-	TRBV9	TRBJ2-6	-	TGTGCCAGCAGCGTAAAGAGGACAGGAGGGACGAGCTCTGGGGCCAACGTCCTGACTTTC	CASSVKRTGGTSSGANVLTF
-	TRBV10-2	TRBJ2-7	few	TGCGCCAGCTTGCCGGTAACCGGAAGAACACAGGGACGAACCTACGAGCAGTACTTC	CASLPVTGRTQGRTYEQYF
-	TRBV5-6	TRBJ2-3	-	TGTGCCAGCAGCTCAGGGATTCCAGATACGCAGTATTTT	CASSSGIPDTQYF
-	TRBV10-3	TRBJ1-5	-	TGTGCCATCTCTAGAAAGTGGGGGCATGGTAGCAATCAGCCCCAGCATTTT	CAISRKWGHGSNQPQHF
TRBD1	TRBV5-1	TRBJ2-7	-	TGCGCCAGCAGATTCTTTCCGGGACAGAGTCCCTACGAGCAGTACTTC	CASRFFPGQSPYEQYF
TRBD1	TRBV30	TRBJ2-1	-	TGTGCCTGGAGTGGGGGGACAGGGGCCTCCTACAATGAGCAGTTCTTC	CAWSGGTGASYNEQFF
TRBD1	TRBV6-5	TRBJ2-3	-	TGTGCCAGCATCCTGGTCCCGCAGGGGGCAGATACGCAGTATTTT	CASILVPQGADTQYF
-	TRBV18	TRBJ2-1	once	TGTGCCAGCTCACCACTGACTAGTGTCAATGAGCAGTTCTTC	CASSPLTSVNEQFF
TRBD2	TRBV5-4	TRBJ2-3	-	TGTGCCAGCAGCTGGGCCCTAGCGGGGGGAAGCACAGATACGCAGTATTTT	CASSWALAGGSTDTQYF
-	TRBV29-1	TRBJ1-1	-	TGCAGCGTTGTAATTGGGGGCCAAGCTTTCTTT	CSVVIGGQAFF
-	TRBV2	TRBJ2-7	-	TGTGCCAGCAGTAGGGACACCCTACCCTACGAGCAGTACTTC	CASSRDTLPYEQYF
TRBD2	TRBV11-2	TRBJ2-3	-	TGTGCCAGCAGCTTAGGATCGACTAGCGGGGCCCGCACAGATACGCAGTATTTT	CASSLGSTSGARTDTQYF
TRBD2	TRBV3-1/TRBV3-2	TRBJ2-3	-	TGTGCCAGCAGCAGTGGGGGGGCAGATACGCAGTATTTT	CASSSGGADTQYF